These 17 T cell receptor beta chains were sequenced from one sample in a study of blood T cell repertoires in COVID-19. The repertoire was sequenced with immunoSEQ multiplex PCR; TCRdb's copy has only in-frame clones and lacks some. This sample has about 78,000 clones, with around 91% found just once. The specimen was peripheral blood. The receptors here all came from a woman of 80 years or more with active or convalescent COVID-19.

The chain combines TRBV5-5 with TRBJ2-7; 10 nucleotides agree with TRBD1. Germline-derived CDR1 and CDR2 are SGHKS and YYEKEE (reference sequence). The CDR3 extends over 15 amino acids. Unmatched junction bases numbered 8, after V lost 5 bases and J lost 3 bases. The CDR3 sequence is CASSPTGGEFYEQYF. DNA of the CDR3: TGTGCCAGCAGTCCGACAGGGGGCGAATTCTACGAGCAGTACTTC.

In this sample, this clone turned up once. The CDR3 region has the DNA TGTGCCAGCAGCGGAGGGGGTCCCGGAACCGCTGAAGCTTTCTTT. Its translation is CASSGGGPGTAEAFF. V and J are TRBV9 and TRBJ1-1, with a weak D call TRBD1 (6 bases). Germline V lookup: CDR1 SGDLS, CDR2 YYNGEE. Deletions cut 3 bases from V and 6 bases from J, with 18 bases between. The CDR3 has 15 residues.

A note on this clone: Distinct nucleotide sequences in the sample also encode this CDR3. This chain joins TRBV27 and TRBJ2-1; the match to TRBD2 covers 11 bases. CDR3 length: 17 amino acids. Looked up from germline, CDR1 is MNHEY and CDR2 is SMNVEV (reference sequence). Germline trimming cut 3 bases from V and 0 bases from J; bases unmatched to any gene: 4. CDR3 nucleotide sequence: TGTGCCAGCAGTTTCCTAACTAGCGGGAGCTCCTACAATGAGCAGTTCTTC. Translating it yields CASSFLTSGSSYNEQFF.

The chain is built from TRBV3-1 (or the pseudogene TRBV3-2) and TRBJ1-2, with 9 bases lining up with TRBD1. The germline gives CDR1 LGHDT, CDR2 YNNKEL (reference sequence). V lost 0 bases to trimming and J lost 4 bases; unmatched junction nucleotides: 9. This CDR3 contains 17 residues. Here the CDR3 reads CASSQDMGTGGSYGYTF. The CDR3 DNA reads TGTGCCAGCAGCCAAGATATGGGAACAGGGGGCTCCTATGGCTACACCTTC.

The CDR3 spells CASSLDRGTDTQYF. CDR3 DNA sequence: TGTGCCAGCAGCTTAGACCGGGGCACAGATACGCAGTATTTT. The chain couples TRBV7-8 to TRBJ2-3; no clear D. The V end lost 1 base, the J end lost 1 base, and 6 bases lay between the germline ends. The CDR3 is 14 amino acids. CDR1 and CDR2 from the germline V gene are SGHVS and FQNEAQ.

The CDR3 here is CATSEIGHFTDTQYF. CDR3 bases: TGTGCCACCAGTGAAATCGGACACTTCACAGATACGCAGTATTTT. The chain has TRBV24-1 and TRBJ2-3; a weak D match, TRBD1 (5 bases). The CDR3 has 15 amino acids. Germline CDR1 and CDR2: KGHDR and SFDVKD. V was clipped by 4 bases and J by 2 bases, with 12 bases between them.

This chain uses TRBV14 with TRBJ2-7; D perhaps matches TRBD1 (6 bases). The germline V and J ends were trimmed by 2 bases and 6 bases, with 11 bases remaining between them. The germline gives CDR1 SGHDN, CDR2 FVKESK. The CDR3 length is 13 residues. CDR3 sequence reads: CASSQTTGSEQYF. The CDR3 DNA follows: TGTGCCAGCAGCCAAACTACAGGGTCCGAGCAGTACTTC.

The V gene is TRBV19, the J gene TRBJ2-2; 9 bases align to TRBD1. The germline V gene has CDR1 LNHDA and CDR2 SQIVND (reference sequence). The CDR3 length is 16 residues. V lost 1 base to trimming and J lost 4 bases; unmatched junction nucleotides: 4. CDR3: CASSIGDRASTGELFF. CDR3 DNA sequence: TGTGCCAGTAGTATAGGGGACAGGGCGAGCACCGGGGAGCTGTTTTTT. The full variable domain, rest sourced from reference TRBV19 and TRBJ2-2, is DGGITQSPKYLFRKEGQNVTLSCEQNLNHDAMYWYRQDPGQGLRLIYYSQIVNDFQKGDIAEGYSVSREKKESFPLTVTSAQKNPTAFYLCASSIGDRASTGELFFGEGSRLTVL.

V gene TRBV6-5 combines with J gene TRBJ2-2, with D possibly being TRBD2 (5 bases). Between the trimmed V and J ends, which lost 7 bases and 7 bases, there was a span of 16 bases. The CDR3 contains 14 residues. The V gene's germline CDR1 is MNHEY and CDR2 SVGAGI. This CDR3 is CASTPRGFGGELFF. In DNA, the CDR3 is TGTGCCAGCACCCCCCGGGGTTTCGGCGGGGAGCTGTTTTTT.

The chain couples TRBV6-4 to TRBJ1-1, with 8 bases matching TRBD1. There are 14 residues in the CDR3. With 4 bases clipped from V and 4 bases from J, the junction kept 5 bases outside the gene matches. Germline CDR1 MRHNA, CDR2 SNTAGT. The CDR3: CASSGTGGSTEAFF. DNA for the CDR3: TGTGCCAGCAGTGGAACAGGGGGTAGCACTGAAGCTTTCTTT.

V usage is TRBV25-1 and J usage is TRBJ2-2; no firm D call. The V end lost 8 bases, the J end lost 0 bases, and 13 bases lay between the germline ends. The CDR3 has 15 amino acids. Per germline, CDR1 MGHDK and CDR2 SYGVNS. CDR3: CASPDTGTNTGELFF. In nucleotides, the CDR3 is TGTGCCAGCCCCGACACCGGCACGAACACCGGGGAGCTGTTTTTT.

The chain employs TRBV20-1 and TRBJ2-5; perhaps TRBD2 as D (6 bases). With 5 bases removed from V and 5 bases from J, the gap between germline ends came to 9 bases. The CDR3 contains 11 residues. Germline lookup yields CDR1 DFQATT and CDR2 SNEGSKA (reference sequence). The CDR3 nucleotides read TGCAGTGCTCGGGCGGGGGAGACCCAGTACTTC. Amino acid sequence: CSARAGETQYF.

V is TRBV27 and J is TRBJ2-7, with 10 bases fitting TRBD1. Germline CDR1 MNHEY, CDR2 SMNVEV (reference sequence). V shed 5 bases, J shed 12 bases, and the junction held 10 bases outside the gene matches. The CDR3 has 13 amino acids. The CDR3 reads CASSRDRGLRRYF. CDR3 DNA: TGTGCCAGCAGTCGGGACAGGGGATTAAGACGGTACTTC.

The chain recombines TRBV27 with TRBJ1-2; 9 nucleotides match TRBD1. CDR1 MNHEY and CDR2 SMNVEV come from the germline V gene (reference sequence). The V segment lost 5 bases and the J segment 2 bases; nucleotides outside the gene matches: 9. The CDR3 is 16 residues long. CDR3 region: CASSRSQGARNYGYTF. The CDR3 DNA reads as TGTGCCAGCAGTCGTTCACAGGGGGCGAGGAACTATGGCTACACCTTC.

CDR3 loop: CASSLRQVGSPLHF. The CDR3 DNA reads TGTGCCAGCAGTTTGAGACAAGTTGGCTCACCCCTCCACTTT. J is TRBJ1-6 and V is TRBV27; no definite D call. Trimming removed 3 bases from V and 10 bases from J, with 13 bases in between. In germline, CDR1 is MNHEY, CDR2 SMNVEV (reference sequence). The CDR3 is made up of 14 amino acids.

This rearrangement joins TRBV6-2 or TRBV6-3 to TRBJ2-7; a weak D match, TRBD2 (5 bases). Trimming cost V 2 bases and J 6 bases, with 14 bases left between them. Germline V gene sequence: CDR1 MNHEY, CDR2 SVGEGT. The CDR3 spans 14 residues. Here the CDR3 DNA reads TGTGCCAGCAGTTACGCAGCGGCCACAGCCGAGCAGTACTTC. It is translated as CASSYAAATAEQYF.

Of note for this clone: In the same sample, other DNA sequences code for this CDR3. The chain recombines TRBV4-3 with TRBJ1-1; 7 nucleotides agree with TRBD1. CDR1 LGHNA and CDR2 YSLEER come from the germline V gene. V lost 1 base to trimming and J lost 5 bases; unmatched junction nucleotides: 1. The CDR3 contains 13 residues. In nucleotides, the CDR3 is TGCGCCAGCAGCCAAGTCAGGGGGACTGAAGCTTTCTTT. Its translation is CASSQVRGTEAFF.